Below are 4 T cell receptor beta chains sequenced from a single sample in a study of tumor-infiltrating lymphocytes in primary liver carcinoma (dated by TCRdb to the late 2010s). Instrument used: Illumina HiSeq 2500. Starting from approximately 460 ng total RNA, TCRbeta-specific cDNA was produced by reverse transcription with a constant-region primer and ProtoScript II reverse transcriptase. TCRbeta libraries were built with three nested multiplex PCR rounds, a slightly modified ARM-PCR procedure. Multiplex TRBV1-TRBV30 forward primers and a Cbeta reverse primer were used in the first two PCR rounds, each of which was run for about 10 cycles. The public reads were run again by TCRdb, first through fastp at Q25 and then through MiXCR, and only productive beta chains were kept. All rows with the same CDR3 protein become a single entry with the most common DNA and genes. The sample has about 310,000 distinct CDR3 sequences on record, 45% to 70% of them singletons. The ten top clones hold about 18% of the sample.

RNA from unsorted whole blood was extracted with TRIzol reagent, and germline DNA was obtained with the DNeasy Blood & Tissue kit. Material for sequencing was peripheral blood. The receptors shown here come from a woman in her 30s with primary liver carcinoma and hepatitis B virus infection.

The gene calls are TRBV25-1 and TRBJ1-6; a possible D gene is TRBD1 (5 bases). Germline CDR1 is MGHDK and CDR2 is SYGVNS. The V end lost 5 bases, the J end lost 7 bases, and 6 bases lay between the germline ends. The CDR3 consists of 12 residues. The CDR3 loop reads CASSKGNSPLHF. Here the CDR3 DNA reads TGTGCCAGCAGTAAGGGGAATTCACCCCTCCACTTT.

With regard to this clonotype: As the CDR3 is not closed by the conserved phenylalanine or tryptophan, this likely results from a read error. The chain employs TRBV30 and TRBJ1-1, with 7 bases aligning to TRBD1. Germline V gene sequence: CDR1 GTSNPN, CDR2 SVGIG (reference sequence). The CDR3 runs 19 residues. With 2 bases clipped from V and 7 bases from J, the junction kept 25 bases outside the gene matches. The DNA of the CDR3 is TGTGCCTGGAGTTTCTACGGTAGCGGGACCCGGGACAGAAGATTTGAAGCTTTCTCT. Translating it yields CAWSFYGSGTRDRRFEAFS.

The sample holds a few counts of this clonotype. V is TRBV7-8 and J is TRBJ1-4; D is perhaps TRBD1 (6 bases). There are 15 residues in the CDR3. CDR1 SGHVS and CDR2 FQNEAQ come from the germline V gene. V lost 0 bases to trimming and J lost 5 bases, with 10 bases between them. CDR3 loop: CASSLAWGRNEKLFF. In DNA form, the CDR3 reads TGTGCCAGCAGCTTAGCGTGGGGGCGCAATGAAAAACTGTTTTTT.

Concerning this clonotype itself: A read error may be the cause here, since a much bigger clone is one base away. The rearrangement uses TRBV12-3 or TRBV12-4 and TRBJ2-3, with D maybe TRBD2 (6 bases). The CDR3 sequence is 13 residues long. CDR3 amino acids: CAGSPGEADTQYF. The CDR3 nucleotides are TGTGCCGGCAGTCCCGGGGAGGCAGATACGCAGTATTTT.